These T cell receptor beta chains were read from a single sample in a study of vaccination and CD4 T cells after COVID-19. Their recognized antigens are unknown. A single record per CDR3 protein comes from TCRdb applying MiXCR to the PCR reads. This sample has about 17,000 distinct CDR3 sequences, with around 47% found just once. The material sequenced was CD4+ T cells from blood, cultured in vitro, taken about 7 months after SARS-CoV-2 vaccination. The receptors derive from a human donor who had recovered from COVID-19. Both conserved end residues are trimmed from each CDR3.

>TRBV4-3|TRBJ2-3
ASSLDPPGLAASTDTQY
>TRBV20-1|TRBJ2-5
SAPDRLGTQY
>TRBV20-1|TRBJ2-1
SARDSGRLLDEQF
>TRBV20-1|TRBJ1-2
SARDRANYGYT
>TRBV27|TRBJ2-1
ASSLSGEFILNEQF
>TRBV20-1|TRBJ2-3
SASDSTDTQY
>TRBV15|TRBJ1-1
ATSRGGTGYTEAF
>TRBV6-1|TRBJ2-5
ASSHPPGGRLETQY
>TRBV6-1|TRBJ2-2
ASSAKRQGDGIGGELF
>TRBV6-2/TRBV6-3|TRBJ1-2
ASRLGPSQGGYT
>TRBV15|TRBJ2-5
ATSRGATETQY
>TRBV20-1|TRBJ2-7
SARVRGTSYEQY
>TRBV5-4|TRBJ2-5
ASSTSLGETQY
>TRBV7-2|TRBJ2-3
ASSPSGTSSTDTQY
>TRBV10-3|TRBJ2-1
ATQTGDHYNEQF
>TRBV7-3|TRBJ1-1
ASSPAGGISTEAF
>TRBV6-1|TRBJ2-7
ASSVQGEYEQY
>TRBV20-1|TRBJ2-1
SARESEYNEQF
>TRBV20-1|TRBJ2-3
SARAPGGQRITDTQY
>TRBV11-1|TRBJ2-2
ASSRTSGRAAGELF
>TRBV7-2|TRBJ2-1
ASSLDRDNEQF
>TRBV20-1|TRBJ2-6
SAAGGTGRSGANVLT